The T cell receptor beta chain described here comes from a study of OX40 agonist ivuxolimab in advanced cancers. About the full investigation: Ivuxolimab was a fully human IgG2 agonistic monoclonal antibody targeting the costimulatory receptor OX40 (CD134). Intravenous ivuxolimab was administered to patients every 2 weeks at six dose levels: 0.01, 0.1, 0.3, 1.5, 3 and 10 mg/kg. Of the roughly 52 dose-escalation patients, hepatocellular carcinoma was present in around 20, melanoma in roughly 15, renal cell carcinoma in 9 and head and neck cancer in 9. A male proportion of 75% to 85% and a mean age of around 60 years, ranging from about 20 to 85, were recorded for the dose-escalation cohort. Patients were allowed to have had prior anti-PD-1, anti-PD-L1 or anti-CTLA-4 therapy, and 30% to 40% of the dose-escalation patients had previously received checkpoint inhibitors. Partial responses occurred in three dose-escalation patients: two with cutaneous melanoma and one with hepatocellular carcinoma. Peripheral TCRbeta sequencing aimed to test whether ivuxolimab altered TCR sequence diversity and caused clonal T-cell expansion. The monotherapy dose-escalation portion (N ≈ 50 patients) of the phase I ivuxolimab trial is reported in the paper.

Paper-wide results and their limitations: After ivuxolimab, expanded clones were on average more numerous among CD8+ T cells than among CD4+ T cells. Low levels of normalized T-cell clonal expansion were also seen in some patients who did not respond. Partial responders in the 0.1-3.0 mg/kg groups had among the lowest normalized peripheral clonal expansion, especially among CD8+ T cells. The antigen specificity of the clonally expanded peripheral T cells was not determined. At doses of 0.1 to 3.0 mg/kg, clonal expansion of both CD4+ and CD8+ T cells in blood was seen between baseline and week 6.

On this clone itself: What this receptor recognizes is not known. No base quality information exists; no much larger clone differs at one position.

The trial excluded patients who had a history of autoimmune disease or who were on systemic immunosuppression. Peripheral blood for TCR sequencing was drawn from every dose cohort at baseline, at cycle 4 day 1 and at cycle 7 day 1. Samples came from an open-label, multicenter, first-in-human phase I dose-escalation trial of ivuxolimab. Adults with locally advanced or metastatic head and neck squamous cell, hepatocellular, melanoma or renal cell carcinoma were enrolled in the trial. CD4+ and CD8+ T cells were sorted separately from peripheral blood before TCR sequencing. CDR1 LNHDA and CDR2 SQIVND are derived from the germline V gene (reference sequence). The CDR3 numbers 13 residues from cysteine through phenylalanine. Only CDR3 DNA is held: 39 bases, read in frame from base 1. The V end loses 3 bases and the J end loses 1 base, and a stretch of 6 bases separates them. For sequencing of the TCRbeta CDR3 region, genomic DNA was extracted from the sorted cells. The immunoSEQ Assay was used for sequencing of TCRbeta CDR3 regions. TCRdb retrieved this table from immuneACCESS and kept in-frame rearrangements only. Not all clones are present; in checked studies, unresolved V genes account for under half, and no reason is known for the remainder. For this sample the table gives 65,000 to 85,000 clones, of which 80% to 90% were detected only once. Around 2% of the sample is held by the ten biggest clonotypes.

The TCR was taken from an adult with an advanced solid tumor such as melanoma, head and neck, liver or kidney cancer. The chain employs TRBV19 and TRBJ1-2, with the D segment identity uncertain. Sample: CD4+ or CD8+ T cells sorted from blood, taken in a trial of the OX40 agonist ivuxolimab. The nucleotide sequence reads TGTGCCAGTAGTATCAATCATAACTATGGCTACACCTTC. Its amino acids are CASSINHNYGYTF.